The 21 T cell receptor beta chains below all came from one sample that was sequenced in a study of control samples from healthy donors and cancer patients. Sequenced by immunoSEQ multiplex PCR; TCRdb stores in-frame clones only, minus some. The top ten clones hold more than 1.1% of a sample with roughly 200,000 clones, approximately 92% of them seen once. The specimen sequenced was blood. These receptors all stem from a man aged 18 to 29 in good health.

The chain combines TRBV4-1 with TRBJ1-1, with D unclear. The CDR3 is 14 residues long. Per germline, CDR1 MGHRA and CDR2 YSYEKL. Trimming stripped 3 bases from V and 1 base from J, with 9 bases between. The CDR3 bases are TGCGCCAGCAGCCAGCGTGAGGGGAACACTGAAGCTTTCTTT. Residues: CASSQREGNTEAFF.

V and J are TRBV6-5 and TRBJ2-3; possibly TRBD2 for D (5 bases). The CDR3 has 13 amino acids. The germline V gene has CDR1 MNHEY and CDR2 SVGAGI. V was pared by 8 bases and J by 5 bases, with 14 bases between. CDR3 sequence: CASGARAGDTQYF. The CDR3 nucleotides are TGTGCCAGCGGCGCCCGTGCGGGAGATACGCAGTATTTT.

This chain connects TRBV6-2 or TRBV6-3 to TRBJ1-3; D is undetermined. V lost 4 bases, J lost 0 bases, and 4 bases lay in between. The V gene's germline CDR1 is MNHEY and CDR2 SVGEGT. CDR3 size: 13 residues. CDR3 protein: CASSWDSGNTIYF. In nucleotides, the CDR3 is TGTGCCAGCAGTTGGGACTCTGGAAACACCATATATTTT.

The chain links TRBV5-4 to TRBJ2-2; the match to TRBD2 covers 15 bases. V lost 4 bases to trimming and J lost 2 bases; unmatched junction nucleotides: 6. Germline V gene data show CDR1 as SGHNT and CDR2 as YYREEE (reference sequence). The CDR3 sequence is 18 residues long. CDR3 residues: CASSTGLAGGPNTGELFF. The DNA for the CDR3 is TGTGCCAGCAGCACTGGACTAGCGGGGGGGCCAAACACCGGGGAGCTGTTTTTT.

The chain carries TRBV6-1 and TRBJ2-4, with D uncertain. The CDR3 sequence is 11 residues long. Trimming shortened V by 2 bases and J by 13 bases, and 9 bases separated the two germline ends. The germline V gene encodes CDR1 MNHNS and CDR2 SASEGT. This CDR3 is CASSEIRIQYF. The CDR3 DNA is TGTGCCAGCAGTGAAATCCGCATACAGTACTTC.

The V call is TRBV27, the J call TRBJ1-5; TRBD1 matches at 7 bases. The junction had 8 bases not matched to a gene; V was cut back by 6 bases and J by 3 bases. The V gene's germline CDR1 is MNHEY and CDR2 SMNVEV (reference sequence). This CDR3 is 15 amino acids long. The CDR3 region is CASSPTGPPNQPQHF. In DNA form, the CDR3 reads TGTGCCAGCAGCCCGACAGGGCCCCCCAATCAGCCCCAGCATTTT.

The V and J genes are TRBV25-1 and TRBJ2-5; 10 positions match TRBD1. V gave up 5 bases and J gave up 5 bases; unmatched junction bases: 14. Looked up from germline, CDR1 is MGHDK and CDR2 is SYGVNS. The CDR3 contains 17 residues. The chain's CDR3 is CASSTAVGTGAGETQYF. Here the CDR3 DNA reads TGTGCCAGCAGTACCGCCGTAGGGACAGGGGCAGGGGAGACCCAGTACTTC.

V is TRBV7-9 and J is TRBJ1-1; D gene unclear. Trimming removed 5 bases from V and 2 bases from J, with 6 bases in between. The CDR3 is 12 residues long. Per germline, CDR1 SEHNR and CDR2 FQNEAQ (reference sequence). The CDR3 loop is CASSKGNTEAFF. CDR3 coding DNA: TGTGCCAGCAGCAAGGGAAACACTGAAGCTTTCTTT. The full variable domain, in which reference TRBV7-9 and TRBJ1-1 provide the parts outside the CDR3, is DTGVSQNPRHKITKRGQNVTFRCDPISEHNRLYWYRQTLGQGPEFLTYFQNEAQLEKSRLLSDRFSAERPKGSFSTLEIQRTEQGDSAMYLCASSKGNTEAFFGQGTRLTVV.

The V call is TRBV6-1, the J call TRBJ1-6; the D gene is possibly TRBD1 (5 bases). In germline, CDR1 is MNHNS, CDR2 SASEGT. Deletions cut 2 bases from V and 8 bases from J, with 10 bases between. This CDR3 region has 14 residues. The CDR3 DNA is TGTGCCAGCAGTGAAAGGGACTCCGATTCACCCCTCCACTTT. Its protein product is CASSERDSDSPLHF.

The table lists this clone with a count of one. V and J are TRBV5-6 and TRBJ1-3, with D tentatively TRBD1 (5 bases). The CDR3 is 13 amino acids. Trimming shortened V by 0 bases and J by 8 bases, and 9 bases separated the two germline ends. Germline lookup yields CDR1 SGHDT and CDR2 YYEEEE. The CDR3 DNA sequence: TGTGCCAGCAGCTTGGTGGGGGTGTACACCATATATTTT. The encoded protein is CASSLVGVYTIYF.

The V and J genes are TRBV13 and TRBJ2-1; possibly TRBD1 for D (5 bases). V dropped 4 bases and J dropped 8 bases, with 27 bases sitting between them. This CDR3 comprises 18 residues. The germline V gene has CDR1 PRHDT and CDR2 FYEKMQ (reference sequence). CDR3 bases: TGTGCCAGCAGCTCTCTAGAATACCAGGGTTTTGATGCGTATGAGCAGTTCTTC. Translated: CASSSLEYQGFDAYEQFF.

The rearrangement joins TRBV27 to TRBJ2-5, with 8 bases that match TRBD2. The CDR3 has 13 residues. Germline CDR1 MNHEY, CDR2 SMNVEV (reference sequence). V shed 3 bases and J 7 bases; nucleotides not matched to a gene: 4. CDR3 residues: CASSLRREGTQYF. As DNA, the CDR3 is TGTGCCAGCAGTTTGCGCCGGGAGGGGACCCAGTACTTC.

The V gene is TRBV7-8, the J gene TRBJ2-2, with D perhaps TRBD1 (6 bases). Germline V gene lookup returns CDR1 SGHVS and CDR2 FQNEAQ. V was shortened by 6 bases and J by 6 bases, with 17 bases between the two germline ends. This CDR3 contains 15 residues. The chain's CDR3 is CASSYRDTHAGELFF. The CDR3 nucleotides are TGTGCCAGCAGTTACCGGGACACACACGCCGGGGAGCTGTTTTTT.

The V and J genes are TRBV3-1 (or the pseudogene TRBV3-2) and TRBJ2-7; 7 bases are shared with TRBD1. Trimming took 1 base from V and 3 from J; bases not matched to a gene: 6. Germline values: CDR1 LGHDT, CDR2 YNNKEL (reference sequence). This CDR3 is built from 15 residues. Here the CDR3 reads CASSQARQGFYEQYF. The CDR3 DNA reads TGTGCCAGCAGCCAAGCGAGACAGGGTTTCTACGAGCAGTACTTC.

This clone was seen a handful of times. In the same sample, other DNA sequences code for this CDR3. V is TRBV7-3 and J is TRBJ2-5, with TRBD2 matching 7 bases. V dropped 0 bases and J dropped 2; count of bases not matched to a gene: 0. Germline V gene lookup returns CDR1 SGHTA and CDR2 FQGTGA. The CDR3 has 14 amino acids. The CDR3, as DNA: TGTGCCAGCAGCTTAACGGGGGGGCAAGAGACCCAGTACTTC. Translating it yields CASSLTGGQETQYF.

The gene calls are TRBV2 and TRBJ1-4, with D hard to call. V lost 8 bases and J lost 6, with 10 bases in between. Germline V CDR1 and CDR2: SNHLY, FYNNEI. The CDR3 consists of 12 residues. The CDR3 DNA follows: TGTGCCAGCGGGATGGACTATGAAAAACTGTTTTTT. Translating it yields CASGMDYEKLFF.

Here the CDR3 reads CASSRLGAEAFF. DNA for the CDR3: TGTGCCAGCAGTCGACTAGGGGCTGAAGCTTTCTTT. The chain has TRBV12-3 or TRBV12-4 and TRBJ1-1; TRBD1 is a possible D gene (5 bases). This CDR3 is 12 amino acids long. V lost 5 bases and J 6 bases, leaving 10 bases between the germline ends.

The V call is TRBV9, the J call TRBJ1-1, with D possibly matching TRBD1 (6 bases). The V end was cut by 1 base, the J end by 1 base, with 14 bases between. The CDR3 contains 16 residues. Germline V gene sequence: CDR1 SGDLS, CDR2 YYNGEE. The chain's CDR3 is CASSVFGGAENTEAFF. The CDR3 DNA reads TGTGCCAGCAGCGTATTTGGGGGGGCCGAGAACACTGAAGCTTTCTTT.

V usage is TRBV5-5 and J usage is TRBJ2-1; the D gene is possibly TRBD1 (5 bases). This CDR3 region has 15 residues. Trimming took off 1 base at V and 3 bases at J, with 11 bases between the two ends. Looked up from germline, CDR1 is SGHKS and CDR2 is YYEKEE (reference sequence). As DNA, the CDR3 is TGTGCCAGCAGCTTGACAGGTACTGGCTACAATGAGCAGTTCTTC. It specifies CASSLTGTGYNEQFF.

This chain links TRBV3-1 (or the pseudogene TRBV3-2) with TRBJ2-1; 8 bases are a match to TRBD2. Germline V CDR1 and CDR2: LGHDT, YNNKEL (reference sequence). The CDR3 sequence is 14 residues long. The V and J ends lost 3 bases and 5 bases, in that order; junction bases with no gene match: 3. The CDR3 DNA reads as TGTGCCAGCAGCCAGGCGGGGGGCGACAATGAGCAGTTCTTC. It yields the protein CASSQAGGDNEQFF.

This chain joins TRBV4-1 and TRBJ1-1; D uncertain. The CDR3 is 16 amino acids. CDR1 is MGHRA and CDR2 is YSYEKL in the germline V gene. Deletions cut 1 base from V and 1 base from J, with 13 bases between. In nucleotides, the CDR3 is TGCGCCAGCAGCCAAGCAACGCCGGCCCCGAACACTGAAGCTTTCTTT. Amino acid sequence: CASSQATPAPNTEAFF.